This TCR beta chain stems from a study of human T cells and chemical hapten exposure. At the level of the study: Patients' scalps got diphenylcyclopropenone weekly throughout the approximately 25-week study. The patients were mostly female; they had alopecia areata, totalis or universalis.

Trimming left V 3 bases short and J 1 base short, with 9 bases between. The germline gives CDR1 LNHDA, CDR2 SQIVND (reference sequence). CDR3 size: 14 residues. TCRdb used MiXCR to reprocess the RACE reads, holding one entry per CDR3 protein. This table has 99,000 or so distinct CDR3 sequences, approximately 11% appearing once. Specified time point: pre-sensitization, week 0. Treatment: therapeutic diphenylcyclopropenone sensitization with weekly scalp DPC. Non-pregnant alopecia patients aged 18 to 70, suitable for DPC therapy. This receptor was obtained from a woman aged 60-75 years with alopecia areata. Some clones in this sample may be carry-over from other donors' samples. The chain uses TRBV19 and TRBJ2-5; D possibly corresponds to TRBD2 (5 bases). Specimen: whole blood, collected in connection with sensitization to the hapten diphenylcyclopropenone (DPC). Written as DNA, the CDR3 is TGTGCCAGTAGTATGAGGAGGACCCAAGAGACCCAGTACTTC. Its protein product is CASSMRRTQETQYF.